This T cell receptor (beta chain) was observed in a study of long-term antiretroviral therapy in people with HIV. The libraries were made with immunoSEQ v3.0 at survey level. Sequencing was performed with immunoSEQ multiplex PCR; in TCRdb, only in-frame clones are kept and a portion is missing. The table includes tens of thousands of clones, about 80% detected once. The V gene end was trimmed by 7 bases and the J gene end by 5 bases; junction bases not matched to a gene: 8. CDR1 is GTSNPN and CDR2 is SVGIG in the germline V gene (reference sequence). The CDR3 consists of 12 residues. The sample in question was unsorted PBMCs, obtained 1.1 years before starting antiretroviral therapy. This clonotype was obtained from a woman aged 35 to 49 with HIV. The V and J genes are TRBV30 and TRBJ2-7, with 7 bases lining up with TRBD1. This CDR3 is CAYKGQSDEQYF. DNA of the CDR3: TGTGCCTACAAGGGACAGTCGGACGAGCAGTACTTC. Drawing the rest from reference TRBV30 and TRBJ2-7, the complete variable domain is SQTIHQWPATLVQPVGSPLSLECTVEGTSNPNLYWYRQAAGRGLQLLFYSVGIGQISSEVPQNLSASRPQDRQFILSSKKLLLSDSGFYLCAYKGQSDEQYFGPGTRLTVT.